The clone carrying this T cell receptor beta chain was seen only once. The libraries were made with immunoSEQ v3. Here immunoSEQ multiplex PCR was the method, and the copy in TCRdb shows in-frame clones only, minus some. The top ten clones hold 7.4% of a sample with roughly 26,000 clones, over 60% of them seen once. Regarding time point: pre-treatment sample, taken before nivolumab and TIL therapy. Pleural nodules or supraclavicular lymph nodes made up most of the excised metastases sampled. CDR3 length equals 12 residues. CDR1 is MNHNS and CDR2 is SASEGT in the germline V gene. V lost 4 bases and J 5 bases, leaving 8 bases between the germline ends. This sample stems from a study of TIL therapy for anti-PD-1-resistant metastatic lung cancer.

The TCR comes from a person aged 25 to 85 with non-small cell lung cancer. This chain connects TRBV6-1 to TRBJ2-5; D remains ambiguous. The sample in question was tumor tissue, obtained at baseline. The CDR3 region is CASSGTVETQYF. CDR3 nucleotide sequence: TGTGCCAGCAGTGGTACAGTCGAGACCCAGTACTTC.